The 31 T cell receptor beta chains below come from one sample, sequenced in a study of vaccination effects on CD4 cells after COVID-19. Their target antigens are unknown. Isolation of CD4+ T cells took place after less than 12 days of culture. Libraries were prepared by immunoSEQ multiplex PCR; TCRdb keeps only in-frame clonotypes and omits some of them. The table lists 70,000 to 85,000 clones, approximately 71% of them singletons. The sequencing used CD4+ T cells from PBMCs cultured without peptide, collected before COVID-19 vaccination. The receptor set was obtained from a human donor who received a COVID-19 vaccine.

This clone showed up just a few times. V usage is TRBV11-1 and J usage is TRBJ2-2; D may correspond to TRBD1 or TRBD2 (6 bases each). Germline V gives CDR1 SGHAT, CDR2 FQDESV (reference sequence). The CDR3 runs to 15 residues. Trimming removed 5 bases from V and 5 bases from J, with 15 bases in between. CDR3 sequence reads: CASSRGTPETGELFF. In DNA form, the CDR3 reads TGTGCCAGCAGCCGCGGGACACCCGAGACCGGGGAGCTGTTTTTT.

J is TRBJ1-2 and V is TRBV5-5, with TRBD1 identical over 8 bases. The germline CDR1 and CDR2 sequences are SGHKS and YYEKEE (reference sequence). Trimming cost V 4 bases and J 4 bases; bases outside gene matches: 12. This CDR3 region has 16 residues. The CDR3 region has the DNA TGTGCCAGCAGCGTCAACTCAGGGGGCTGGGGCTATGGCTACACCTTC. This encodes CASSVNSGGWGYGYTF.

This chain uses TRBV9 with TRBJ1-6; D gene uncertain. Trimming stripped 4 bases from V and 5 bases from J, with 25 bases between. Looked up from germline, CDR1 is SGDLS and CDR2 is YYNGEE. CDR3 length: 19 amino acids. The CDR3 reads CASSLTLSLIVVNNSPLHF. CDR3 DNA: TGTGCCAGCAGCCTGACACTGAGCTTAATTGTTGTAAATAATTCACCCCTCCACTTT.

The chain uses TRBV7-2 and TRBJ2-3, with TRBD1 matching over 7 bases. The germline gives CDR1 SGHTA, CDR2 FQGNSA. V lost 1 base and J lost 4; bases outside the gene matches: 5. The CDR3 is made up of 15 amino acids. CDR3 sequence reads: CASSLVGTDPDTQYF. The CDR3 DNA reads TGTGCCAGCAGCTTAGTAGGGACAGATCCAGATACGCAGTATTTT. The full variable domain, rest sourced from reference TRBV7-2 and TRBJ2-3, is GAGVSQSPSNKVTEKGKDVELRCDPISGHTALYWYRQSLGQGLEFLIYFQGNSAPDKSGLPSDRFSAERTGGSVSTLTIQRTQQEDSAVYLCASSLVGTDPDTQYFGPGTRLTVL.

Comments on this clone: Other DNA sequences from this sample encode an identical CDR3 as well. CDR3 sequence (DNA): TGTGCCAGCAGTGATGGGAGTGGGAACACCATATATTTT. Translated: CASSDGSGNTIYF. The rearrangement uses TRBV6-1 and TRBJ1-3; no clear D. The germline V gene has CDR1 MNHNS and CDR2 SASEGT. Trimming stripped 3 bases from V and 7 bases from J, with 10 bases between. The CDR3 has 13 amino acids.

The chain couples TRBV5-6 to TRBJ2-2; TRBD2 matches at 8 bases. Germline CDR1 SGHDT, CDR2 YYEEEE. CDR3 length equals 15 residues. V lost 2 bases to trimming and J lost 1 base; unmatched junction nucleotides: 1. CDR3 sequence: CASSFRGGNTGELFF. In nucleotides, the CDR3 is TGTGCCAGCAGCTTCCGGGGGGGGAACACCGGGGAGCTGTTTTTT.

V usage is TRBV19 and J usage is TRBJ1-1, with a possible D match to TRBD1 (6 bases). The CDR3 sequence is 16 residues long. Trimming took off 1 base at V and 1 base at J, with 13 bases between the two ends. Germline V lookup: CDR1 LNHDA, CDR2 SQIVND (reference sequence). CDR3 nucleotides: TGTGCCAGTAGTATAGGGCACAGGGTAACGAACACTGAAGCTTTCTTT. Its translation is CASSIGHRVTNTEAFF.

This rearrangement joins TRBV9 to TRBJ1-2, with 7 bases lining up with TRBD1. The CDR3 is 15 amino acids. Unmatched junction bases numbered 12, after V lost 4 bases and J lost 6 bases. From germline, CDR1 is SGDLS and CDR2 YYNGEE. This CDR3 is CASSTPKGGLHGYTF. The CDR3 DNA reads TGTGCCAGCAGCACCCCTAAAGGGGGCTTGCATGGCTACACCTTC.

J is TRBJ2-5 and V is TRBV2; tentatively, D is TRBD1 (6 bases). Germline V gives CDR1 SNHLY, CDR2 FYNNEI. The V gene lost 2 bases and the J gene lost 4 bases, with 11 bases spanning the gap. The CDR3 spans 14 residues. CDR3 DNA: TGTGCCAGCAGTGAAATACAGGGTGCAGAGACCCAGTACTTC. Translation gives CASSEIQGAETQYF.

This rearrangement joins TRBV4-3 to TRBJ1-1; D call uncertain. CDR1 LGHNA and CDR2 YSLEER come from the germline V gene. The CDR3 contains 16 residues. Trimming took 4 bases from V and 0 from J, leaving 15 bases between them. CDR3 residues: CASSPGDRLMNTEAFF. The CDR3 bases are TGCGCCAGCAGCCCTGGAGATAGACTGATGAACACTGAAGCTTTCTTT.

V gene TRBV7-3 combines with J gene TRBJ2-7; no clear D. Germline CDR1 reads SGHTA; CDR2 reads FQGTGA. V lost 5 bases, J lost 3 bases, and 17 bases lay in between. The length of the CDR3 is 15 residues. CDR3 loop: CASSLTSCRVYEQYV. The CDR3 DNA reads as TGTGCCAGCAGCCTCACCTCCTGCAGAGTCTACGAGCAGTACGTC.

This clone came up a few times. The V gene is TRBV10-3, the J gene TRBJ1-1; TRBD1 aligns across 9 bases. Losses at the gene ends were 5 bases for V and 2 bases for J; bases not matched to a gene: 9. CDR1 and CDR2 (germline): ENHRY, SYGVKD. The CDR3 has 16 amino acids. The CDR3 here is CAISTGGAERNTEAFF. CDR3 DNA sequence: TGTGCCATCAGTACAGGGGGCGCGGAGCGAAACACTGAAGCTTTCTTT.

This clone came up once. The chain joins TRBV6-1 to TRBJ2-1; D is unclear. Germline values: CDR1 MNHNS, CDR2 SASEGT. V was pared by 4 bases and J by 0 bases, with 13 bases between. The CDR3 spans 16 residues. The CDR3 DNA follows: TGTGCCAGCAGTGCGCCCCAGTTGCGCTCCTACAATGAGCAGTTCTTC. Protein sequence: CASSAPQLRSYNEQFF.

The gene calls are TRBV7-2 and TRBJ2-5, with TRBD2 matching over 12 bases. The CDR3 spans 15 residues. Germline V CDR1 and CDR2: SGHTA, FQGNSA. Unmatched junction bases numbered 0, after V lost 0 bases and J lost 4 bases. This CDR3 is CASSLAGLAGETQYF. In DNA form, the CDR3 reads TGTGCCAGCAGCTTAGCGGGACTAGCGGGAGAGACCCAGTACTTC.

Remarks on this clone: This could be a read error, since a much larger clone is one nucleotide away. The DNA of the CDR3 is TGTGCCAGCAGCACGGGACAGGGGGCCTATGGCTACACCTTC. This encodes CASSTGQGAYGYTF. The V gene is TRBV5-6, the J gene TRBJ1-2; 12 bases match TRBD1. The CDR3 is 14 residues long. Germline CDR1 SGHDT, CDR2 YYEEEE. V was pared by 4 bases and J by 4 bases, with 2 bases of the junction left unmatched.

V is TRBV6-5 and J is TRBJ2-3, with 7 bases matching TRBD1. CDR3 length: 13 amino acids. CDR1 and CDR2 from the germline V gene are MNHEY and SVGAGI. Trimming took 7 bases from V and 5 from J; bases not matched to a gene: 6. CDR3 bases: TGTGCCAGCAACGACAGGGCGGTAGATACGCAGTATTTT. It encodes CASNDRAVDTQYF.

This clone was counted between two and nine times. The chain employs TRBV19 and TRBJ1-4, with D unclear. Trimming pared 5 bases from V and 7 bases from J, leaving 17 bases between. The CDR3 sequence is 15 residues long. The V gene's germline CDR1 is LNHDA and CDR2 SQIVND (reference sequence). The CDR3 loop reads CASSPRSHEGEKLFF. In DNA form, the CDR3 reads TGTGCCAGTAGTCCTCGGAGTCATGAGGGTGAAAAACTGTTTTTT.

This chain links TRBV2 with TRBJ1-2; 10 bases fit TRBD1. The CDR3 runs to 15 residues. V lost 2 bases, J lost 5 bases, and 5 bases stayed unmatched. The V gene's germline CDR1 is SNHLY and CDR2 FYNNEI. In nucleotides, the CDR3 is TGTGCCAGCAGTGAATGGGACAGGGGAGGGTATGGCTACACCTTC. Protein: CASSEWDRGGYGYTF.

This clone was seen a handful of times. The CDR3, as DNA: TGTGCCAGCAGCCCACTTGGGGGCCGGACCTACAATGAGCAGTTCTTC. Residues: CASSPLGGRTYNEQFF. J is TRBJ2-1 and V is TRBV7-9, with D tentatively TRBD1 (6 bases). Trimming shortened V by 5 bases and J by 2 bases, and 16 bases separated the two germline ends. This CDR3 region has 16 residues. Looked up from germline, CDR1 is SEHNR and CDR2 is FQNEAQ (reference sequence). Filled out from reference TRBV7-9 and TRBJ2-1, the complete variable domain reads DTGVSQNPRHKITKRGQNVTFRCDPISEHNRLYWYRQTLGQGPEFLTYFQNEAQLEKSRLLSDRFSAERPKGSFSTLEIQRTEQGDSAMYLCASSPLGGRTYNEQFFGPGTRLTVL.

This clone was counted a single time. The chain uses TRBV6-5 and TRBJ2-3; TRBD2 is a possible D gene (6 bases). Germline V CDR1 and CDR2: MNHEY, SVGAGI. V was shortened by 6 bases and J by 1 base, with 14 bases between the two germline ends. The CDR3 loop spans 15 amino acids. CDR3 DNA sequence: TGTGCCAGCAGCACTAGCCGGGTGGGCACAGATACGCAGTATTTT. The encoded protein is CASSTSRVGTDTQYF.

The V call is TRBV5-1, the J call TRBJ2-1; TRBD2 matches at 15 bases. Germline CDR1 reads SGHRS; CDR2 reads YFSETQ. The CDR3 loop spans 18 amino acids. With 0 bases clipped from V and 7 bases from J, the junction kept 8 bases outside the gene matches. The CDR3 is CASSLVPRTSGGGNEQFF. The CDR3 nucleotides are TGCGCCAGCAGCTTGGTACCCCGGACTAGCGGGGGGGGAAATGAGCAGTTCTTC. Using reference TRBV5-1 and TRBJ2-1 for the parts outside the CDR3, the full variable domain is KAGVTQTPRYLIKTRGQQVTLSCSPISGHRSVSWYQQTPGQGLQFLFEYFSETQRNKGNFPGRFSGRQFSNSRSEMNVSTLELGDSALYLCASSLVPRTSGGGNEQFFGPGTRLTVL.

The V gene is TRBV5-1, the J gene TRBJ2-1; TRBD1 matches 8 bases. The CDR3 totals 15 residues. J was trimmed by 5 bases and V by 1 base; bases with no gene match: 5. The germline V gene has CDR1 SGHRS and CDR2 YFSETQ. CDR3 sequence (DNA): TGCGCCAGCAGCTTGACGGACAGGGACAACAATGAGCAGTTCTTC. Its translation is CASSLTDRDNNEQFF. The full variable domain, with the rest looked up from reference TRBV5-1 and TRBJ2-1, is KAGVTQTPRYLIKTRGQQVTLSCSPISGHRSVSWYQQTPGQGLQFLFEYFSETQRNKGNFPGRFSGRQFSNSRSEMNVSTLELGDSALYLCASSLTDRDNNEQFFGPGTRLTVL.

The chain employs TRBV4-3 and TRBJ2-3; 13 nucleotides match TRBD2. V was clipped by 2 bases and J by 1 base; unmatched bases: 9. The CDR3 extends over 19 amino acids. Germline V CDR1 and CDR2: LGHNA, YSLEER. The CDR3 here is CASSQHTSGGAPGTDTQYF. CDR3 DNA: TGCGCCAGCAGCCAACACACTAGCGGGGGGGCCCCGGGCACAGATACGCAGTATTTT.

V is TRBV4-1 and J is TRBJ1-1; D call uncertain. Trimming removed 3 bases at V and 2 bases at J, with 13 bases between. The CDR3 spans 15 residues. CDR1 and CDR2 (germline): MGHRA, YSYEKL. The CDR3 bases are TGCGCCAGCAGCCAGAGGGATTCGAGAAACACTGAAGCTTTCTTT. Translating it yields CASSQRDSRNTEAFF.

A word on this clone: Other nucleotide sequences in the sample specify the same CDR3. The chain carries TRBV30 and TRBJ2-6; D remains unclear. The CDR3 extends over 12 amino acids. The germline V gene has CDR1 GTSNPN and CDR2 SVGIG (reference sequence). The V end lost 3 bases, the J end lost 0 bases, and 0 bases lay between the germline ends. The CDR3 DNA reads TGTGCCTGGAGCTCTGGGGCCAACGTCCTGACTTTC. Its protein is CAWSSGANVLTF.

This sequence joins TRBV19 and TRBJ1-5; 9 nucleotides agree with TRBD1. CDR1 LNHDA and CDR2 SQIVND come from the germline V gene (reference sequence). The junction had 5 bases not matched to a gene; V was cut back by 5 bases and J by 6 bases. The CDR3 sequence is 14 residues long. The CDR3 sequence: CASSQQGASQPQHF. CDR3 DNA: TGTGCCAGTAGTCAACAGGGGGCGTCTCAGCCCCAGCATTTT.

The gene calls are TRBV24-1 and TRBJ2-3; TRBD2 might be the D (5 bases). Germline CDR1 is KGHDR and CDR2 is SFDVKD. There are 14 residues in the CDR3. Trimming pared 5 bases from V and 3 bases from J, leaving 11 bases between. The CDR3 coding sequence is TGTGCCACCAGTGGCGCGGGCAGGACAGATACGCAGTATTTT. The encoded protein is CATSGAGRTDTQYF.

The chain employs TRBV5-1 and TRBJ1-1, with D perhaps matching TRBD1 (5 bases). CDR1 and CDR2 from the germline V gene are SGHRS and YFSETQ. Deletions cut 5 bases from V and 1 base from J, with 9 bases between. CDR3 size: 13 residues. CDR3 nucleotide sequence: TGCGCCAGCAGTAAGGGGACGAACACTGAAGCTTTCTTT. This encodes CASSKGTNTEAFF.

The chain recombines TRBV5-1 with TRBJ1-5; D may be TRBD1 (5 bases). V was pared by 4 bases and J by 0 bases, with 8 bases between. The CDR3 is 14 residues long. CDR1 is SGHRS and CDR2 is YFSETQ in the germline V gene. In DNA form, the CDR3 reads TGCGCCAGCAGCCATGGGGGTAGCAATCAGCCCCAGCATTTT. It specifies CASSHGGSNQPQHF.

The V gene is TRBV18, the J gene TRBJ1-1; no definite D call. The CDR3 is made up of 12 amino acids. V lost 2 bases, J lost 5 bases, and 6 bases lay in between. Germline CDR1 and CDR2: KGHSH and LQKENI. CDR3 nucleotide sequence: TGTGCCAGCTCACCAAGGGAAACTGAAGCTTTCTTT. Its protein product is CASSPRETEAFF.

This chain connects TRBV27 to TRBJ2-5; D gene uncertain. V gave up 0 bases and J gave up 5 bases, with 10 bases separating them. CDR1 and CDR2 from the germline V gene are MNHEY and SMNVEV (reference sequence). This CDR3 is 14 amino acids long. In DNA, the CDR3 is TGTGCCAGCAGTTTATCTGCAGGAATTGAGACCCAGTACTTC. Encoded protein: CASSLSAGIETQYF.